The count of the clone carrying this TCR beta chain is one. Its antigen remains unidentified. This entry comes from a study of T cells in pancreatic ductal adenocarcinoma. Overall study results and limits: Compared with tumor, blood showed more total productive templates and around 8-fold more clonotypes. No significant tumor-blood clonality difference; means were about 0.1 and 0.065. The resected pancreatic cancer cohort was biased toward the minority with early-stage disease.

No neoadjuvant therapy was given to the selected pancreatic ductal adenocarcinoma patients before their surgery. The data were produced by immunoSEQ multiplex PCR, yet TCRdb's version contains in-frame clones alone and is incomplete. The sample records about 100,000 clones, nearly 95% being singletons. The ends were cut back, 6 bases at V and 2 bases at J, with 16 bases in the middle. This CDR3 is built from 15 residues. The V gene's germline CDR1 is KGHSH and CDR2 LQKENI. Sequencing was performed on PBMCs. V usage is TRBV18 and J usage is TRBJ2-5; D possibly corresponds to TRBD1 (5 bases). This receptor was obtained from a human donor with pancreatic ductal adenocarcinoma. The CDR3 DNA reads TGTGCCAGCTCCGATTCGACAGAGCGTCAAGAGACCCAGTACTTC. The encoded protein is CASSDSTERQETQYF.